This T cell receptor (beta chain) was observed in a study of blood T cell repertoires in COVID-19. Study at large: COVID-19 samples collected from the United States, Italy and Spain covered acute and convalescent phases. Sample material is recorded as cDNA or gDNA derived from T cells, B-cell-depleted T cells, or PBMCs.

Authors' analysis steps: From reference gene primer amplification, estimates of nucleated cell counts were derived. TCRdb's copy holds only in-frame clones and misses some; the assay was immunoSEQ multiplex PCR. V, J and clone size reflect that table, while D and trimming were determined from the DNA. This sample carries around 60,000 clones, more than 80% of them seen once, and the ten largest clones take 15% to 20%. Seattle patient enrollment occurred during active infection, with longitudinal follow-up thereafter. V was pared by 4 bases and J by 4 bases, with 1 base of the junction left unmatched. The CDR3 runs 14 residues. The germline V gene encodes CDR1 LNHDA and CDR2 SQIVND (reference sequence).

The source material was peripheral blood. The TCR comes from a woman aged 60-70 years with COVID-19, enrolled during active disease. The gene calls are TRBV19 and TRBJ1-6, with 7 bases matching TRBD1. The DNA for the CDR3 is TGTGCCAGTAGTACGGGACAGTATAATTCACCCCTCCACTTT. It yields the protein CASSTGQYNSPLHF.